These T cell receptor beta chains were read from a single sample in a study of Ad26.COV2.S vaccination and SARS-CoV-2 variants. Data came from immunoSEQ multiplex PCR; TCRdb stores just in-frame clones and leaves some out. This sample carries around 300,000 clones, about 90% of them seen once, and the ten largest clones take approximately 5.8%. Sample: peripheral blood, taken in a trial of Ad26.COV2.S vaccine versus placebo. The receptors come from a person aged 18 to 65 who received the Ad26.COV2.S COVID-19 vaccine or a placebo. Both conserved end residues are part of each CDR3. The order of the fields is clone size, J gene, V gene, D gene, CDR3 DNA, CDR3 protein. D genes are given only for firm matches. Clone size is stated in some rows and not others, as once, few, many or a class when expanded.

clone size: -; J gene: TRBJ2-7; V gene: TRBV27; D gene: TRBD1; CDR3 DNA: TGTGCCAGCCAGCAAACAGGGGGCCCCACCTACGAGCAGTACTTC; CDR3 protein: CASQQTGGPTYEQYF
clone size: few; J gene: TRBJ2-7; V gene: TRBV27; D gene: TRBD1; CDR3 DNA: TGTGCCAGCAGTCTGGACAGGGGGCTTCCCCGCAACGAGCAGTACTTC; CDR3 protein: CASSLDRGLPRNEQYF
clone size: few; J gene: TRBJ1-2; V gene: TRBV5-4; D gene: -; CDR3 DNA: TGTGCCAGCAGCGGCTCTGGAGACGGCTACACCTTC; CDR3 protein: CASSGSGDGYTF
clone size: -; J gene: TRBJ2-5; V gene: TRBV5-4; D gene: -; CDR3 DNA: TGTGCCAGCAGCCTCTTGAGTGAGGAGACCCAGTACTTC; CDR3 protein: CASSLLSEETQYF
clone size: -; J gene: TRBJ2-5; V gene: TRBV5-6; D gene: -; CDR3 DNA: TGTGCCAGCAGCTTGAGGAGACTAATGGAGGAGACCCAGTACTTC; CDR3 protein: CASSLRRLMEETQYF
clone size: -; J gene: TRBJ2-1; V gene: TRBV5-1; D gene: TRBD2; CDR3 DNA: TGCGCCAGCAGCCCCTTAGCGGGGGCGGATGAGCAGTTCTTC; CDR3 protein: CASSPLAGADEQFF
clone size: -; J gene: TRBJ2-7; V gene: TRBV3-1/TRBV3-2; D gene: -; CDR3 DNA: TGTGCCAGCAGCGATACTGGGGACTTGACTTCCTACGAGCAGTACTTC; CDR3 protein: CASSDTGDLTSYEQYF
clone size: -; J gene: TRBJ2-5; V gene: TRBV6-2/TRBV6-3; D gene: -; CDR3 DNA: TGTGCCAGCAGTTACTGGGTCCCCTCGACTACACTGGAGACCCAGTACTTC; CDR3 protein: CASSYWVPSTTLETQYF
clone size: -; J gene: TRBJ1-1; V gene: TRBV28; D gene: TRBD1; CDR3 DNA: TGTGCCAGCAGTTCAACCGGGACAGGGGACGGGGGAGCTTTCTTT; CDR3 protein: CASSSTGTGDGGAFF
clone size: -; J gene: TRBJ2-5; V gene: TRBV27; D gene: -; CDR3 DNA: TGTGCTAGCAGTCTCGATTGGGATCAAGAGACCCAGTACTTC; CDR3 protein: CASSLDWDQETQYF
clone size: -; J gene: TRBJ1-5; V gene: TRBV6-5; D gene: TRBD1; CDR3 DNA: TGTGCCAGCAGTTCCCGCTCGGGGACAGTCAATCAGCCCCAGCATTTT; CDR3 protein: CASSSRSGTVNQPQHF
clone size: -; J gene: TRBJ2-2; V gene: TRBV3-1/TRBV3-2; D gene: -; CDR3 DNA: TGTGCCAGCAGCCAAGATTTGTCTCGGGGATACACCGGGGAGCTGTTTTTT; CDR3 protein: CASSQDLSRGYTGELFF
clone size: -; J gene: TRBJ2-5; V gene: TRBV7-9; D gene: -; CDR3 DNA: TGTGCCAGCAGCTTAGGGGGGTTAGAGACCCAGTACTTC; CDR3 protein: CASSLGGLETQYF
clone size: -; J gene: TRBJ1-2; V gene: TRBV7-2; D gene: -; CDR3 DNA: TGTGCCATCGACTACCCCTCAACGCTCCGGGGGAAGGGCTACTATGGCTACACCTTC; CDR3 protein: CAIDYPSTLRGKGYYGYTF
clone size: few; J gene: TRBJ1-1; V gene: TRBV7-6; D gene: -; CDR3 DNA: TGTGCCAGCAGCGCGTTAAATAGGGATAGAGCTTTCTTT; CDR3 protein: CASSALNRDRAFF
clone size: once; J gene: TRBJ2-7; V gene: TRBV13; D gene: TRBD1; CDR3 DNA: TGTGCCAGCAGCTTGCGGACAGGGGTCGAGCAGTACTTC; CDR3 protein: CASSLRTGVEQYF
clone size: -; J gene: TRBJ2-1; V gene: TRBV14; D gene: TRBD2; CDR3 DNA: TGTGCCAGCAGCCCCGGGCCAGCGGGGGGGGTATACAATGAGCAGTTCTTC; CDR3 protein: CASSPGPAGGVYNEQFF
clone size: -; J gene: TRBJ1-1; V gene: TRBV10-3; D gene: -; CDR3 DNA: TGTGCCATCAGGACAGCCCAAATGAACACTGAAGCTTTCTTT; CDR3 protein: CAIRTAQMNTEAFF
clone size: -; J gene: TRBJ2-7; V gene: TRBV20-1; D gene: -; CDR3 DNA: TGCAGCGGGGGTCCCTCCTACGAGCAGTACTTC; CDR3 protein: CSGGPSYEQYF
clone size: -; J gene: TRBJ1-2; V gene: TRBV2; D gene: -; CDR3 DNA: TGTGCCAGCAGTGAAGTGACAGGAGGATATGGCTACACCTTC; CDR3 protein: CASSEVTGGYGYTF
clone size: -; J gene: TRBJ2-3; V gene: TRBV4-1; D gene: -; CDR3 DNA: TGCGCCAGCAGCCAAGAAATCGCGGGGAGCACAGATACGCAGTATTTT; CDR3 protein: CASSQEIAGSTDTQYF
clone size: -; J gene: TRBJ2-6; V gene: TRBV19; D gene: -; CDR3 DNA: TGTGCCAGTAGTGGTTTCGGGGCCAACGTCCTGACTTTC; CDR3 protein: CASSGFGANVLTF
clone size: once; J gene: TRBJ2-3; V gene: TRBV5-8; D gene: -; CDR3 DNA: TGTGCCAGCACAGAGTTCACAGATACGCAGTATTTT; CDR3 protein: CASTEFTDTQYF
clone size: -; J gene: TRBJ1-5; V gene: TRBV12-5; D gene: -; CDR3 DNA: TGTGCTAGTGGTTTGGGGGACACACCCAATCAGCCCCAGCATTTT; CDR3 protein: CASGLGDTPNQPQHF
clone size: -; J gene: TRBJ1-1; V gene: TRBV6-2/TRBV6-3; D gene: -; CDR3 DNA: TGTGCCAGCAGTTACGTGAGGACAACTGAAGCTTTCTTT; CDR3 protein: CASSYVRTTEAFF
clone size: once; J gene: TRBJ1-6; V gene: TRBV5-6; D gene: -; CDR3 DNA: TGTGCCAGCAGACTTGGACAGATAGATTCACCCCTCCACTTT; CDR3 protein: CASRLGQIDSPLHF
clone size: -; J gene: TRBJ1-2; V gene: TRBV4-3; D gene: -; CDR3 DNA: TGCGCCAGCAGCCAATCGAGGGTATGGGGCTACACCTTC; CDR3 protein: CASSQSRVWGYTF
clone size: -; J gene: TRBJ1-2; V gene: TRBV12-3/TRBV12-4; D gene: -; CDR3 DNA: TGTGCCAGCAGTTTTCCGGGAGGCTATGGCTACACCTTC; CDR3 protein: CASSFPGGYGYTF
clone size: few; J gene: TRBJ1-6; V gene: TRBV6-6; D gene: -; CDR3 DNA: TGTGCCACCCGGGACGGATATAATTCACCCCTCCACTTT; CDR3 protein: CATRDGYNSPLHF
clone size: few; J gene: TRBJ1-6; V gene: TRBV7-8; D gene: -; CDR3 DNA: TGTGCCAGCAGCTTAGGGAAAAATAATTCACCCCTCCACTTT; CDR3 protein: CASSLGKNNSPLHF
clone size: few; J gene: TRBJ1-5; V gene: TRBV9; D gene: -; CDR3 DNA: TGTGCCAGCAGCGTGACAGGTAATAGCAATCAGCCCCAGCATTTT; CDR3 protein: CASSVTGNSNQPQHF
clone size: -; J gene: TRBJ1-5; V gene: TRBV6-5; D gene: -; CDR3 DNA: TGTGCCAGCAGTTATTCAGTAACTCAGCCCCAGCATTTT; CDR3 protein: CASSYSVTQPQHF
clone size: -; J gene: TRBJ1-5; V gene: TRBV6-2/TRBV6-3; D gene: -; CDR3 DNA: TGTGCCAGCAGTTTGTGGGCGCGAGATCAGCCCCAGCATTTT; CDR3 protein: CASSLWARDQPQHF
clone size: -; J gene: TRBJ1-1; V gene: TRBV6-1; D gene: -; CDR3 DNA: TGTGCCAGCAGTGAACCGGCGGCAGCGCACACTGAAGCTTTCTTT; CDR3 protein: CASSEPAAAHTEAFF
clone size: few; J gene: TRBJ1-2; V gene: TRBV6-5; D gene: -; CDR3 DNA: TGTGCCACTTATTTCGGCTATGGCTACACCTTC; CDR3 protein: CATYFGYGYTF
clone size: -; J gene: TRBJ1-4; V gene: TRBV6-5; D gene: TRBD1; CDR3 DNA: TGTGCCAGCAGCCCCGGGACAGGGGAGAATGAAAAACTGTTTTTT; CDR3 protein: CASSPGTGENEKLFF
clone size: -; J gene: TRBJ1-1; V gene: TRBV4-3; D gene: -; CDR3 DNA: TGCGCCAGCAGCCAAGCCCAGGGTATGATGTACAACACTGAAGCTTTCTTT; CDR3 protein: CASSQAQGMMYNTEAFF
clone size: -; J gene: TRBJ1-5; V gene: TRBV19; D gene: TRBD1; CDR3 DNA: TGTGCCAGTAGTATAGATGGGACAGTTGCAGAAGGTCAGCCCCAGCATTTT; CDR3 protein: CASSIDGTVAEGQPQHF
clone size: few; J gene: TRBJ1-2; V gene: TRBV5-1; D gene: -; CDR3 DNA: TGCGCCAGCGATAGGGGAAGTGGGAACTATGGCTACACCTTC; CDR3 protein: CASDRGSGNYGYTF
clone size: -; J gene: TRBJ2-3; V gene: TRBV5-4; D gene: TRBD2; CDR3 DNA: TGTGCCAGCAGCTTGAGACTAGCGGGGGACACAGATACGCAGTATTTT; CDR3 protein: CASSLRLAGDTDTQYF
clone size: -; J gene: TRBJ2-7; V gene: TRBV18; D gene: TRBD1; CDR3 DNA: TGTGCCAGCTCACTTACAGGGGGCTCCGCCTACGAGCAGTACTTC; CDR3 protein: CASSLTGGSAYEQYF
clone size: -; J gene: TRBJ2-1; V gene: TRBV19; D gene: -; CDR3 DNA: TGTTCCTGCGGGGACCACTACAATGAGCAGTTCTTC; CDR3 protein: CSCGDHYNEQFF
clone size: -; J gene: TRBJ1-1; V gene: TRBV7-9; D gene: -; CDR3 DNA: TGTGCCAGCAGCTTAGGGGACGGATTTAACACTGAAGCTTTCTTT; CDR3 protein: CASSLGDGFNTEAFF
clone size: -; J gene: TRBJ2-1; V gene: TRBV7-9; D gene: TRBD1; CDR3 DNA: TGTGCCAGCAGCCGGGGATGGGACAGGGCAAACAATGAGCAGTTCTTC; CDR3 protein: CASSRGWDRANNEQFF
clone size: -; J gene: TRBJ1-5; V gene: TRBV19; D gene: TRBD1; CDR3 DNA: TGTGCCAGTACCGGACAGGGTTGGGGTCAGCCCCAGCATTTT; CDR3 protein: CASTGQGWGQPQHF
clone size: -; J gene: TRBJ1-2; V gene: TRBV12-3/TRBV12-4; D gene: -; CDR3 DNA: TGTGCCAGCAGCTTACAGGGTTACGGCTACACCTTC; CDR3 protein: CASSLQGYGYTF
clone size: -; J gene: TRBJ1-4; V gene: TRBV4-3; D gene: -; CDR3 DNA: TGCGCCAGCAGCCAGGGGAACTCGAGGACTAATGAAAAACTGTTTTTT; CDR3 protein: CASSQGNSRTNEKLFF